The clone carrying this TCR beta chain appeared many times. Sequencing ends 3 residues short of the CDR3 end; the germline J gene provides the rest. This sample was taken from a study of T cell clonality in common variable immunodeficiency. The germline gives CDR1 DFQATT, CDR2 SNEGSKA (reference sequence). The CDR3 loop spans 13 amino acids. Control and CVID samples contributed equal amounts of genomic DNA. The data were produced by immunoSEQ multiplex PCR, yet TCRdb's version contains in-frame clones alone and is incomplete. This sample has under 50,000 clones, each found more than once. This receptor was obtained from a person aged 18 to 70 in good health. Source material: peripheral blood mononuclear cells. This chain connects TRBV20-1 to TRBJ2-3, with 7 bases identical to TRBD2. The CDR3 DNA, read in part, is TGCAGTGCTAGGGGGGGGGTAGGTCAGCCG. Protein sequence: CSARGGVGQP. The entire CDR3 protein is CSARGGVGQPQYF.